This T cell receptor (beta chain) was recorded in a study of technical replicates of blood from a handful of donors. Sequencing used immunoSEQ multiplex PCR; TCRdb keeps in-frame clones, though not all of them. The sample holds some 77,000 clones, 91% seen once. The TCR comes from a human donor in good health. Sequencing input: T cells isolated from PBMCs.

CDR3 in amino acids: CASSQHREWTEAFF. CDR3 in DNA: TGTGCCAGCAGCCAGCACAGGGAATGGACTGAAGCTTTCTTT. The chain links TRBV4-2 to TRBJ1-1; possibly TRBD1 for D (6 bases). Germline CDR1 is LGHNA and CDR2 is YNFKEQ. Trimming removed 3 bases at V and 5 bases at J, with 13 bases between. CDR3 length: 14 residues.